What follows are 14 T cell receptor beta chains derived from one specimen sequenced in a study of kidney transplant recipient with SARS-CoV-2 infection. TCRdb reprocessed the reads via MiXCR and lists one record per CDR3 protein. The sample records roughly 230,000 distinct CDR3 sequences, roughly 26% being singletons. Sequenced here: a blood sample, sampled at baseline and on day 111 from a kidney transplant recipient. All receptors come from a male patient in his thirties who had COVID-19 and was a kidney transplant recipient. Some T cells may arise from the graft donor.

The table lists this clonotype with many counts. The chain has TRBV30 and TRBJ2-2, with a weak D call TRBD2 (6 bases). V was cut by 2 bases and J by 0 bases, with 13 bases left in between. The CDR3 has 16 amino acids. Germline loops: CDR1 GTSNPN, CDR2 SVGIG (reference sequence). CDR3: CAWSRRAKANTGELFF. CDR3 in DNA: TGTGCCTGGAGTAGGAGGGCTAAAGCGAACACCGGGGAGCTGTTTTTT.

Comment on this clonotype: Given a much more abundant clone one base away, this may be a read error. The rearrangement links TRBV27 to TRBJ2-3, with unresolved D. CDR1 is MNHEY and CDR2 is SMNVEV in the germline V gene (reference sequence). The CDR3 loop spans 16 amino acids. CDR3 nucleotide sequence: TGTGCCAGCAGTTTAGGATACAACACATTCGCCGGTTCGCAGTGTTTT. This gives the protein CASSLGYNTFAGSQCF.

This chain joins TRBV5-1 and TRBJ2-1; no definite D call. Germline CDR1 is SGHRS and CDR2 is YFSETQ. The CDR3 runs 15 residues. Trimming removed 4 bases from V and 8 bases from J, with 19 bases in between. In nucleotides, the CDR3 is TGCGCCAGCAGCCCCCCGGAGCCCAGCCGGGATGAGCAGTTCTTC. It codes for CASSPPEPSRDEQFF.

In this sample, this clonotype turned up many times. The rearrangement links TRBV6-5 to TRBJ2-2; D remains ambiguous. The V and J ends lost 5 bases and 3 bases respectively, with 7 bases between them. CDR1 and CDR2 (germline): MNHEY, SVGAGI. The CDR3 has 13 amino acids. CDR3 sequence reads: CASSRQHTGELFF. CDR3 nucleotides: TGTGCCAGCAGTCGTCAGCACACCGGGGAGCTGTTTTTT.

On this clonotype: This may be a read error: a much more frequent sequence differs by one nucleotide. The chain carries TRBV7-2 and TRBJ2-2; perhaps TRBD1 as D (6 bases). In germline, CDR1 is SGHTA, CDR2 FQGNSA. The CDR3 runs to 16 residues. CDR3 sequence reads: CANSRTGFSNTGELFF. The CDR3 DNA is TGTGCCAACAGCCGCACAGGGTTTTCCAACACCGGGGAGCTGTTTTTT.

This clonotype was seen more than once but under ten times. The chain employs TRBV7-6 and TRBJ2-3; D unclear. V was pared by 2 bases and J by 2 bases, with 11 bases between. Germline loops: CDR1 SGHVS, CDR2 FNYEAQ. This CDR3 is built from 15 residues. The CDR3 sequence is CASSLSGANTDTQYF. In DNA form, the CDR3 reads TGTGCCAGCAGCTTATCAGGTGCTAACACAGATACGCAGTATTTT.

In this sample, this clonotype turned up a few times. At one end, the junction sequence differs from germline, possibly due to a read error. The rearrangement joins TRBV20-1 to TRBJ2-7, with 11 bases matching TRBD2. The CDR3 has 15 amino acids. Germline CDR1 DFQATT, CDR2 SNEGSKA (reference sequence). CDR3 amino acids: CGAREGTSGHYEQYF. The CDR3 DNA reads as TGCGGTGCTAGAGAGGGGACTAGCGGCCACTACGAGCAGTACTTC.

For this clonotype: A much larger clone lies one base from this, so it may be a read error. The chain couples TRBV20-1 to TRBJ2-7, with D possibly matching TRBD2 (6 bases). CDR1 is DFQATT and CDR2 is SNEGSKA in the germline V gene (reference sequence). The CDR3 extends over 15 amino acids. The CDR3, as DNA: TGCAGTGCTAGAGATACGGCGGGACTCCGGTACGAGCAGTGCTTC. It is translated as CSARDTAGLRYEQCF.

This clonotype was seen repeatedly, ten times or more. The chain couples TRBV19 to TRBJ2-2, with TRBD2 identical over 12 bases. CDR1 is LNHDA and CDR2 is SQIVND in the germline V gene (reference sequence). The CDR3 runs to 14 residues. V gave up 10 bases and J gave up 5 bases; unmatched junction bases: 5. CDR3 in DNA: TGTGCCACCGGGACTAGCGGGTATACCGGGGAGCTGTTTTTT. Its protein product is CATGTSGYTGELFF.

This clonotype appeared many times. The chain uses TRBV5-1 and TRBJ2-1; 13 bases are shared with TRBD2. CDR1 is SGHRS, CDR2 YFSETQ, per germline. J lost 8 bases, V lost 4 bases, and 3 bases had no gene match. This CDR3 region has 14 residues. The CDR3 loop reads CASSKGLAGDEQFF. Written as DNA, the CDR3 is TGCGCCAGCAGCAAAGGACTAGCGGGAGATGAGCAGTTCTTC.

The sample holds many counts of this clonotype. This chain connects TRBV12-3 or TRBV12-4 to TRBJ2-7, with TRBD1 matching over 7 bases. The CDR3 loop spans 14 amino acids. The V segment lost 3 bases and the J segment 6 bases; nucleotides outside the gene matches: 8. The CDR3 DNA sequence: TGTGCCAGCAGTTTTGGGGACAGACTTCGCGAGCAGTACTTC. This encodes CASSFGDRLREQYF.

This clonotype has at least ten counts. The chain recombines TRBV7-2 with TRBJ1-5; 8 bases fit TRBD1. This CDR3 is built from 15 residues. Germline CDR1 reads SGHTA; CDR2 reads FQGNSA. The V gene end was trimmed by 3 bases and the J gene end by 4 bases; junction bases not matched to a gene: 5. CDR3 in amino acids: CASSFGRTGNQPQHF. CDR3 DNA: TGTGCCAGCAGCTTCGGACGGACAGGGAATCAGCCCCAGCATTTT. Full variable domain (rest looked up from reference TRBV7-2 and TRBJ1-5): GAGVSQSPSNKVTEKGKDVELRCDPISGHTALYWYRQSLGQGLEFLIYFQGNSAPDKSGLPSDRFSAERTGGSVSTLTIQRTQQEDSAVYLCASSFGRTGNQPQHFGDGTRLSIL.

This chain joins TRBV19 and TRBJ2-3; D is undetermined. V dropped 2 bases and J dropped 0 bases, with 12 bases sitting between them. The CDR3 length is 16 residues. The germline CDR1 and CDR2 sequences are LNHDA and SQIVND (reference sequence). As DNA, the CDR3 is TGTGCCAGTAGTATACTTGGTGCGACTAGCACAGATACGCAGTATTTT. This translates into CASSILGATSTDTQYF.

At least ten counts were recorded for this clonotype. The CDR3 region is CASIEASVRKTYGYTF. In nucleotides, the CDR3 is TGCGCCAGCATTGAGGCATCGGTTCGAAAGACCTATGGCTACACCTTC. The V gene is TRBV5-1, the J gene TRBJ1-2; D gene unclear. Deletions cut 6 bases from V and 4 bases from J, with 22 bases between. The germline V gene has CDR1 SGHRS and CDR2 YFSETQ. The CDR3 consists of 16 residues.